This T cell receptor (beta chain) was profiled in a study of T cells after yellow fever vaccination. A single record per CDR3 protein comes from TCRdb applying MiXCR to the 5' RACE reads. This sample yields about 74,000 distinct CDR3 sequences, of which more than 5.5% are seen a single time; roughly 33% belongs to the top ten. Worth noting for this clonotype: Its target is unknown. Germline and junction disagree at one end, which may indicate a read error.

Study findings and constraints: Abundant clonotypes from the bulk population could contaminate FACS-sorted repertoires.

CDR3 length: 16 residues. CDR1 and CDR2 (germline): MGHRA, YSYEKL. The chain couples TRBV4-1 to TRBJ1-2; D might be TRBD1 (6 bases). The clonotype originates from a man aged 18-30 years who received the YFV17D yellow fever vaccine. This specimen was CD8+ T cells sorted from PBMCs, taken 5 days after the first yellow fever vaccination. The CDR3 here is CVSSQDPGQTNYGYTF. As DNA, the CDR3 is TGCGTCAGCAGCCAAGATCCCGGACAGACTAACTATGGCTACACCTTC.